This T cell receptor beta chain is drawn from a study of blood T cell repertoires in COVID-19. Whole-study context: Spain, Italy and the United States supplied samples that represented acute and convalescent COVID-19.

TCRdb's table, derived via immunoSEQ multiplex PCR, lists solely in-frame clones and lacks some. The top ten clones hold over 8% of a sample with about 310,000 clones, roughly 90% of them seen once. This clone was detected only once. This study enrolled people aged 18 to 89 from about two dozen US geographic areas. Self-reported history from a screening survey and questionnaire set each donor's cohort. V lost 3 bases to trimming and J lost 4 bases; unmatched junction nucleotides: 8. Germline CDR1 is LGHDT and CDR2 is YNNKEL (reference sequence). This CDR3 has 16 residues. This rearrangement joins TRBV3-1 (or the pseudogene TRBV3-2) to TRBJ2-1; 8 nucleotides match TRBD2. This TCR was recovered from a woman between 35 and 50 years old who had recovered from COVID-19. Sequencing was performed on PBMCs or T cells enriched from blood (not recorded which). The CDR3 loop is CASSQGLIAGYNEQFF. Here the CDR3 DNA reads TGTGCCAGCAGCCAGGGCCTAATAGCGGGATACAATGAGCAGTTCTTC.